A single sample is the source of the 13 T cell receptor beta chains below, sequenced in a study of blood T cell repertoires in COVID-19. Sequenced by immunoSEQ multiplex PCR; TCRdb stores in-frame clones only, minus some. The table includes approximately 100,000 clones, 80% to 90% detected once. The specimen was peripheral blood. Receptors originate from a woman of 80 years or more with acute or convalescent COVID-19.

In this sample, this clone turned up once. The chain employs TRBV7-2 and TRBJ1-1; no reliable D call. V was pared by 2 bases and J by 0 bases, with 7 bases between. CDR3 length: 14 residues. CDR1 is SGHTA and CDR2 is FQGNSA in the germline V gene. This chain's CDR3 is CASSLSVVNTEAFF. CDR3 DNA sequence: TGTGCCAGCAGCTTATCGGTAGTGAACACTGAAGCTTTCTTT.

The gene calls are TRBV5-8 and TRBJ1-3; 9 nucleotides match TRBD1. Germline V gene data show CDR1 as SGHTS and CDR2 as YDEGEE. The CDR3 contains 16 residues. The V and J ends lost 6 bases and 4 bases, in that order; junction bases with no gene match: 11. CDR3 loop: CASTPQPGTGGNTIYF. The CDR3 DNA sequence: TGTGCCAGCACCCCGCAGCCGGGGACAGGGGGAAACACCATATATTTT.

In its sample, this clone was seen once. The chain carries TRBV24-1 and TRBJ2-3; D unresolved. The CDR3 has 15 amino acids. Trimming removed 1 base from V and 2 bases from J, with 9 bases in between. In germline, CDR1 is KGHDR, CDR2 SFDVKD. The CDR3 nucleotides read TGTGCCACCAGTGATTTTAGCCAGAACACAGATACGCAGTATTTT. It codes for CATSDFSQNTDTQYF.

The chain recombines TRBV24-1 with TRBJ2-2, with 8 bases identical to TRBD1. V trimming: 3 bases; J trimming: 8 bases; junction bases outside the gene matches: 7. Germline CDR1 and CDR2: KGHDR and SFDVKD. The CDR3 has 15 residues. Here the CDR3 reads CATSDPGQAVGELFF. The CDR3 DNA follows: TGTGCCACCAGTGATCCGGGACAGGCCGTAGGGGAGCTGTTTTTT.

The chain combines TRBV6-5 with TRBJ1-2, with 8 nucleotides matching TRBD1. The J segment lost 2 bases and the V segment lost 3 bases, leaving 2 bases of the junction unmatched. The CDR3 is 14 residues long. Per germline, CDR1 MNHEY and CDR2 SVGAGI. CDR3 amino acids: CASSYRTGNYGYTF. The CDR3 DNA sequence: TGTGCCAGCAGTTATCGGACAGGGAACTATGGCTACACCTTC.

This clone occurred a few times. This CDR3 reads CASSLVGSDNQPQHF. The CDR3 bases are TGTGCCAGCAGCTTGGTCGGGTCTGACAATCAGCCCCAGCATTTT. The chain couples TRBV2 to TRBJ1-5; D unclear. The length of the CDR3 is 15 residues. V was pared by 6 bases and J by 3 bases, with 15 bases between. Germline CDR1 and CDR2: SNHLY and FYNNEI. The whole variable domain, filled in from reference TRBV2 and TRBJ1-5, reads EPEVTQTPSHQVTQMGQEVILRCVPISNHLYFYWYRQILGQKVEFLVSFYNNEISEKSEIFDDQFSVERPDGSNFTLKIRSTKLEDSAMYFCASSLVGSDNQPQHFGDGTRLSIL.

V and J are TRBV6-5 and TRBJ1-6; maybe TRBD1 (5 bases). The CDR3 contains 15 residues. The V gene lost 1 base and the J gene lost 6 bases, with 10 bases spanning the gap. Germline assignment: CDR1 MNHEY and CDR2 SVGAGI. The CDR3 sequence is CASSYYPGGNSPLHF. CDR3 DNA: TGTGCCAGCAGTTACTATCCGGGGGGTAATTCACCCCTCCACTTT.

The V gene is TRBV28, the J gene TRBJ1-2; 7 bases line up with TRBD1. The CDR3 covers 13 residues. V lost 6 bases and J lost 5; bases outside the gene matches: 6. CDR1 MDHEN and CDR2 SYDVKM come from the germline V gene. CDR3 protein: CASRPQGLYGYTF. Written as DNA, the CDR3 is TGTGCCAGCAGGCCACAGGGGCTATATGGCTACACCTTC.

The rearrangement uses TRBV6-6 and TRBJ2-7; D unclear. This CDR3 is 13 amino acids long. Germline CDR1 is MNHNY and CDR2 is SVGAGI (reference sequence). Deletions cut 0 bases from V and 7 bases from J, with 10 bases between. The CDR3 region has the DNA TGTGCCAGCAGTTACTCTCCTACCTGGGAGCAGTACTTC. It translates to CASSYSPTWEQYF.

This rearrangement joins TRBV7-2 to TRBJ2-1; 10 nucleotides agree with TRBD1. V was pared by 6 bases and J by 6 bases, with 8 bases of the junction left unmatched. CDR1 is SGHTA and CDR2 is FQGNSA in the germline V gene. The CDR3 covers 15 residues. The CDR3: CASRQDRGQGNEQFF. DNA of the CDR3: TGTGCCAGCAGGCAAGACAGGGGGCAAGGCAATGAGCAGTTCTTC. The full variable domain, its missing parts supplied by reference TRBV7-2 and TRBJ2-1, is GAGVSQSPSNKVTEKGKDVELRCDPISGHTALYWYRQSLGQGLEFLIYFQGNSAPDKSGLPSDRFSAERTGGSVSTLTIQRTQQEDSAVYLCASRQDRGQGNEQFFGPGTRLTVL.

This clone was seen only a few times. The V gene is TRBV7-2, the J gene TRBJ2-5; 10 bases align to TRBD1. Per the germline V gene, CDR1 is SGHTA and CDR2 is FQGNSA. Trimming removed 1 base from V and 5 bases from J; junction bases left unmatched: 7. This CDR3 spans 16 amino acids. The CDR3 region is CASSLGLDRGLETQYF. CDR3 nucleotide sequence: TGTGCCAGCAGCTTAGGCCTCGACAGGGGGCTGGAGACCCAGTACTTC. Together with reference TRBV7-2 and TRBJ2-5, the CDR3 gives the full variable domain: GAGVSQSPSNKVTEKGKDVELRCDPISGHTALYWYRQSLGQGLEFLIYFQGNSAPDKSGLPSDRFSAERTGGSVSTLTIQRTQQEDSAVYLCASSLGLDRGLETQYFGPGTRLLVL.

This rearrangement joins TRBV7-9 to TRBJ1-4; 8 nucleotides match TRBD1. Germline CDR1 reads SEHNR; CDR2 reads FQNEAQ (reference sequence). V dropped 3 bases and J dropped 7; count of bases not matched to a gene: 4. The CDR3 sequence is 14 residues long. CDR3 in DNA: TGTGCCAGCAGCTTTCAGGGGGCGTTTGAAAAACTGTTTTTT. Translated, it gives CASSFQGAFEKLFF.

The rearrangement joins TRBV27 to TRBJ2-3, with unresolved D. The V gene lost 2 bases and the J gene lost 6 bases, with 3 bases spanning the gap. The CDR3 runs to 11 residues. Germline values: CDR1 MNHEY, CDR2 SMNVEV (reference sequence). CDR3: CASSLADTQYF. CDR3 nucleotide sequence: TGTGCCAGCAGTTTAGCGGATACGCAGTATTTT.